This T cell receptor (beta chain) appears in the sequencing data of a study of T cell changes during pregnancy in multiple sclerosis. Sequenced by immunoSEQ multiplex PCR; TCRdb stores in-frame clones only, minus some. This sample has 45,000 to 55,000 clones; over 75% occur once, and the top ten carry roughly 1.2%. This clone was counted at least ten times. This TCR was sampled from a female donor with multiple sclerosis, enrolled in a pregnancy study. The material sequenced was CD4+ T cells from peripheral blood mononuclear cells, taken in the second trimester of pregnancy.

CDR3 loop: CASSPPVRTGIELYEQYF. In nucleotides, the CDR3 is TGTGCCAGCTCACCACCAGTACGGACAGGGATTGAATTGTACGAGCAGTACTTC. V usage is TRBV18 and J usage is TRBJ2-7; TRBD1 matches at 8 bases. The V and J ends lost 0 bases and 4 bases, in that order; junction bases with no gene match: 14. CDR3 length equals 18 residues. CDR1 and CDR2 from the germline V gene are KGHSH and LQKENI.